This T cell receptor beta chain was sequenced for a study of CDR3 diversity in severe acne. Germline V gene sequence: CDR1 MNHNS, CDR2 SASEGT. Trimming shortened V by 2 bases and J by 5 bases, and 12 bases separated the two germline ends. The CDR3 is 14 residues long. TCRdb independently ran MiXCR on the PCR reads; one entry per CDR3 protein. Found here are about 98,000 distinct CDR3 sequences, roughly half of them singletons; the top ten hold around 12%. This clonotype was seen ten or more times. What was sequenced was blood. The receptor was isolated from a male donor with acne. The gene calls are TRBV6-1 and TRBJ1-1, with D possibly being TRBD1 (5 bases). This CDR3 is CASSEPGLGTEAFF. In nucleotides, the CDR3 is TGTGCCAGCAGTGAACCAGGGTTGGGTACTGAAGCTTTCTTT.